These 29 T cell receptor beta chains were sequenced from one sample in a study of blood T cell repertoires in COVID-19. Measured with immunoSEQ multiplex PCR; TCRdb has only the in-frame clones, and not every one. This sample has about 130,000 clones, with around 81% found just once. Sequences were obtained from peripheral blood. The origin of the receptors is a woman between 45 and 60 years old with acute or convalescent COVID-19.

This clone was recorded once. The rearrangement uses TRBV19 and TRBJ2-7; D is unclear. From germline, CDR1 is LNHDA and CDR2 SQIVND (reference sequence). V gave up 6 bases and J gave up 0 bases, with 9 bases separating them. This CDR3 is built from 13 residues. This CDR3 reads CASSLTDSYEQYF. The CDR3 DNA follows: TGTGCCAGTAGCCTCACAGACTCCTACGAGCAGTACTTC.

Here the CDR3 reads CASSPGGYEQYF. The CDR3, as DNA: TGTGCCAGCAGTCCCGGCGGCTACGAGCAGTACTTC. This chain joins TRBV12-3 or TRBV12-4 and TRBJ2-7; D remains unclear. This CDR3 spans 12 amino acids. V was trimmed by 5 bases and J by 3 bases, leaving 8 bases between them.

CDR3 nucleotide sequence: TGCGCCACCGGGGGGACACCCGCGAACACCGGGGAGCTGTTTTTT. This encodes CATGGTPANTGELFF. The chain links TRBV5-1 to TRBJ2-2; D might be TRBD2 (7 bases). Looked up from germline, CDR1 is SGHRS and CDR2 is YFSETQ. Trimming left V 9 bases short and J 0 bases short, with 15 bases between. CDR3 length: 15 residues.

V usage is TRBV4-1 and J usage is TRBJ1-1; 7 positions agree with TRBD1. The CDR3 covers 13 residues. With V trimmed by 5 bases and J by 5 bases, 5 bases remained unmatched. The germline V gene has CDR1 MGHRA and CDR2 YSYEKL. The CDR3 sequence is CASSYDRETEAFF. The CDR3 DNA sequence: TGCGCCAGCAGCTATGACAGGGAGACTGAAGCTTTCTTT.

This clone was picked up one time. The chain links TRBV7-9 to TRBJ2-2; D unresolved. The germline V gene encodes CDR1 SEHNR and CDR2 FQNEAQ (reference sequence). The V gene lost 8 bases and the J gene lost 6 bases, with 10 bases spanning the gap. The CDR3 contains 12 residues. The CDR3 here is CASSLESGELFF. In nucleotides, the CDR3 is TGTGCCAGCTCGCTTGAGTCCGGGGAGCTGTTTTTT.

The chain uses TRBV30 and TRBJ1-2; the D gene is possibly TRBD1 (5 bases). In germline, CDR1 is GTSNPN, CDR2 SVGIG (reference sequence). V lost 5 bases and J lost 5, with 18 bases in between. The CDR3 has 14 residues. CDR3 nucleotide sequence: TGTGCCTGGGCCTCGCCGGGGGAAGGGTATGGCTACACCTTC. Encoded protein: CAWASPGEGYGYTF.

The DNA of the CDR3 is TGTGCCAGCAAATGGGGACTCCCAGAGGCTGATTCACCCCTCCACTTT. Its translation: CASKWGLPEADSPLHF. The V gene is TRBV5-6, the J gene TRBJ1-6; D might be TRBD1 (5 bases). V was clipped by 6 bases and J by 8 bases, with 21 bases between them. This CDR3 spans 16 amino acids. Germline V gene lookup returns CDR1 SGHDT and CDR2 YYEEEE.

The genes are TRBV19 and TRBJ2-3; D is perhaps TRBD1 (5 bases). The CDR3 totals 14 residues. Germline V gene sequence: CDR1 LNHDA, CDR2 SQIVND (reference sequence). V was clipped by 8 bases and J by 0 bases, with 12 bases between them. The CDR3 reads CASSRAVSTDTQYF. CDR3 coding DNA: TGTGCCAGTTCCAGGGCGGTTAGCACAGATACGCAGTATTTT.

The chain has TRBV5-4 and TRBJ2-7; a weak D match, TRBD2 (6 bases). V lost 6 bases and J lost 4, with 20 bases in between. The CDR3 covers 15 residues. Germline CDR1 and CDR2: SGHNT and YYREEE (reference sequence). The chain's CDR3 is CASTPGGTHSYEQYF. CDR3 DNA: TGTGCCAGCACCCCGGGTGGGACTCACAGTTACGAGCAGTACTTC.

This clone was recorded a few times. This chain uses TRBV29-1 with TRBJ1-2, with TRBD1 identical over 8 bases. This CDR3 is 15 amino acids long. V dropped 0 bases and J dropped 4; count of bases not matched to a gene: 7. CDR1 and CDR2 from the germline V gene are SQVTM and ANQGSEA. The CDR3 DNA sequence: TGCAGCGTTGAAGAAGGGGGACAGGACTCCTATGGCTACACCTTC. This sequence encodes CSVEEGGQDSYGYTF.

The chain uses TRBV20-1 and TRBJ2-7; D is undetermined. The CDR3 contains 10 residues. V was pared by 5 bases and J by 6 bases, with 8 bases between. Germline values: CDR1 DFQATT, CDR2 SNEGSKA (reference sequence). CDR3 coding DNA: TGCAGTGCTCACTCGGGCGAGCAGTACTTC. Amino acid sequence: CSAHSGEQYF.

The chain joins TRBV15 to TRBJ2-7, with 12 bases fitting TRBD2. Germline V gene lookup returns CDR1 LNHNV and CDR2 YYDKDF (reference sequence). The CDR3 is made up of 15 amino acids. V shed 5 bases, J shed 4 bases, and the junction held 6 bases outside the gene matches. The CDR3 DNA reads TGTGCCACCAGCGCCGGGACTAGCGGGTTTTACGAGCAGTACTTC. It yields the protein CATSAGTSGFYEQYF.

V is TRBV6-5 and J is TRBJ2-4, with a weak D call TRBD2 (6 bases). This CDR3 has 14 residues. V gave up 8 bases and J gave up 2 bases, with 13 bases separating them. CDR1 is MNHEY, CDR2 SVGAGI, per germline. In DNA, the CDR3 is TGTGCCAGCGGTCCGGGGGTCCCCAAAAACATTCAGTACTTC. Its translation: CASGPGVPKNIQYF.

This chain links TRBV28 with TRBJ2-2; 8 positions agree with TRBD2. This CDR3 has 18 residues. CDR1 and CDR2 (germline): MDHEN, SYDVKM. J was trimmed by 3 bases and V by 4 bases; bases with no gene match: 13. CDR3 residues: CASSWSYGAGGDTGELFF. The DNA for the CDR3 is TGTGCCAGCAGTTGGAGCTACGGGGCGGGAGGCGACACCGGGGAGCTGTTTTTT.

This clone showed up just once. CDR3 in DNA: TGTGCCAGCAGCGCAGGGACAGGGGGTAGGAATGAGCAGTTCTTC. It yields the protein CASSAGTGGRNEQFF. The gene calls are TRBV11-3 and TRBJ2-1; 11 bases fit TRBD1. Germline V lookup: CDR1 SGHNT, CDR2 YENEEA. V was pared by 5 bases and J by 7 bases, with 7 bases of the junction left unmatched. The CDR3 consists of 15 residues.

The table lists this clone with a count of one. The chain uses TRBV25-1 and TRBJ2-1, with TRBD2 identical over 8 bases. The length of the CDR3 is 15 residues. V lost 3 bases to trimming and J lost 5 bases; unmatched junction nucleotides: 6. CDR1 and CDR2 (germline): MGHDK, SYGVNS. CDR3 nucleotides: TGTGCCAGCAGTGACTGGCGGGGGGACGACAATGAGCAGTTCTTC. It codes for CASSDWRGDDNEQFF.

The chain carries TRBV5-1 and TRBJ2-5, with 7 bases lining up with TRBD1. The CDR3 loop spans 15 amino acids. CDR1 and CDR2 from the germline V gene are SGHRS and YFSETQ. V was pared by 3 bases and J by 2 bases, with 7 bases of the junction left unmatched. CDR3 nucleotide sequence: TGCGCCAGCAGCTCCGCCGGGACAGTTCAAGAGACCCAGTACTTC. Its protein is CASSSAGTVQETQYF. Together with reference TRBV5-1 and TRBJ2-5, the CDR3 gives the full variable domain: KAGVTQTPRYLIKTRGQQVTLSCSPISGHRSVSWYQQTPGQGLQFLFEYFSETQRNKGNFPGRFSGRQFSNSRSEMNVSTLELGDSALYLCASSSAGTVQETQYFGPGTRLLVL.

The chain employs TRBV29-1 and TRBJ1-2; TRBD1 matches at 7 bases. V gave up 1 base and J gave up 7 bases; unmatched junction bases: 9. The CDR3 has 14 amino acids. In germline, CDR1 is SQVTM, CDR2 ANQGSEA. The CDR3 sequence is CSVEGGGGASGYTF. The CDR3 DNA follows: TGCAGCGTTGAAGGAGGGGGCGGTGCGTCTGGCTACACCTTC. The entire variable domain, with the rest obtained from reference TRBV29-1 and TRBJ1-2, is as follows: SAVISQKPSRDICQRGTSLTIQCQVDSQVTMMFWYRQQPGQSLTLIATANQGSEATYESGFVIDKFPISRPNLTFSTLTVSNMSPEDSSIYLCSVEGGGGASGYTFGSGTRLTVV.

The chain combines TRBV7-9 with TRBJ1-1; perhaps TRBD1 as D (5 bases). CDR1 and CDR2 (germline): SEHNR, FQNEAQ (reference sequence). V was clipped by 3 bases and J by 2 bases, with 10 bases between them. The CDR3 consists of 14 residues. CDR3 sequence reads: CASSLRGENTEAFF. For the CDR3, the DNA is TGTGCCAGCAGCTTGCGGGGGGAAAACACTGAAGCTTTCTTT.

The chain recombines TRBV18 with TRBJ1-2; D is possibly TRBD1 (5 bases). V lost 2 bases and J 1 base, leaving 14 bases between the germline ends. Germline CDR1 is KGHSH and CDR2 is LQKENI. The CDR3 runs to 16 residues. CDR3 bases: TGTGCCAGCTCACCAGTCGCCGACAGAATTAACTATGGCTACACCTTC. Translation gives CASSPVADRINYGYTF.

J is TRBJ1-6 and V is TRBV6-5; 7 bases map to TRBD1. The CDR3 is 15 residues long. CDR1 MNHEY and CDR2 SVGAGI come from the germline V gene. V shed 6 bases and J 9 bases; nucleotides not matched to a gene: 11. This chain's CDR3 is CASSRDSIGASPLHF. The CDR3 DNA sequence: TGTGCCAGCAGCAGGGACAGCATTGGGGCTTCACCCCTCCACTTT.

The J gene is TRBJ2-3, the V gene TRBV10-3, with 7 positions matching TRBD1. V gave up 4 bases and J gave up 4 bases; unmatched junction bases: 11. This CDR3 is 16 amino acids long. Germline CDR1 is ENHRY and CDR2 is SYGVKD. CDR3 amino acids: CAISAHGQVRADTQYF. The CDR3 bases are TGTGCCATCAGTGCCCACGGACAGGTCCGTGCAGATACGCAGTATTTT.

The chain combines TRBV7-9 with TRBJ2-2, with 11 bases that match TRBD2. Trimming removed 8 bases from V and 5 bases from J; junction bases left unmatched: 10. CDR1 is SEHNR, CDR2 FQNEAQ, per germline (reference sequence). The CDR3 totals 16 residues. The chain's CDR3 is CASRQTGTSGTGELFF. The CDR3, as DNA: TGTGCCAGCCGCCAAACCGGGACTAGCGGTACCGGGGAGCTGTTTTTT. Based on the CDR3 plus reference TRBV7-9 and TRBJ2-2, the full variable domain is DTGVSQNPRHKITKRGQNVTFRCDPISEHNRLYWYRQTLGQGPEFLTYFQNEAQLEKSRLLSDRFSAERPKGSFSTLEIQRTEQGDSAMYLCASRQTGTSGTGELFFGEGSRLTVL.

A remark on this clone: A read error may produce the germline difference seen at one junction end. The V and J genes are TRBV15 and TRBJ2-7; possibly TRBD2 for D (5 bases). This CDR3 contains 13 residues. Germline V CDR1 and CDR2: LNHNV, YYDKDF (reference sequence). CDR3 sequence: CVTSRATPGEQYF. As DNA, the CDR3 is TGTGTCACCAGCAGAGCGACACCGGGGGAGCAGTACTTC. Full variable domain (missing parts from reference TRBV15 and TRBJ2-7): DAMVIQNPRYQVTQFGKPVTLSCSQTLNHNVMYWYQQKSSQAPKLLFHYYDKDFNNEADTPDNFQSRRPNTSFCFLDIRSPGLGDTAMYLCVTSRATPGEQYFGPGTRLTVT.

This clone was seen more than once but under ten times. The rearrangement links TRBV12-3 or TRBV12-4 to TRBJ1-6; D might be TRBD1 (5 bases). The CDR3 covers 12 residues. V lost 6 bases and J lost 13, with 13 bases in between. The DNA for the CDR3 is TGTGCCAGCAGGACAGTATTCGGGCCCCTCCACTTT. It yields the protein CASRTVFGPLHF.

This rearrangement joins TRBV4-1 to TRBJ2-1, with 9 bases that match TRBD2. This CDR3 contains 15 residues. The junction had 3 bases not matched to a gene; V was cut back by 0 bases and J by 6 bases. Germline V lookup: CDR1 MGHRA, CDR2 YSYEKL. The CDR3 region is CASSQEGRGGNEQFF. In nucleotides, the CDR3 is TGCGCCAGCAGCCAAGAGGGGCGGGGGGGCAATGAGCAGTTCTTC.

V usage is TRBV6-5 and J usage is TRBJ1-2; the match to TRBD1 covers 9 bases. The CDR3 spans 16 residues. Germline V lookup: CDR1 MNHEY, CDR2 SVGAGI. The V gene end was trimmed by 0 bases and the J gene end by 5 bases; junction bases not matched to a gene: 7. The CDR3 DNA reads as TGTGCCAGCAGTTACTCACACGGGACAGGGTTTTATGGCTACACCTTC. Encoded protein: CASSYSHGTGFYGYTF.

This chain uses TRBV5-4 with TRBJ1-1; 8 nucleotides line up with TRBD1. This CDR3 is 15 amino acids long. Germline CDR1 SGHNT, CDR2 YYREEE (reference sequence). The V gene end was trimmed by 4 bases and the J gene end by 3 bases; junction bases not matched to a gene: 8. CDR3 bases: TGTGCCAGCAGCACTCCGGGACAGGCCCACACTGAAGCTTTCTTT. It encodes CASSTPGQAHTEAFF.

This chain joins TRBV27 and TRBJ2-1; 9 positions match TRBD2. J lost 3 bases, V lost 0 bases, and 3 bases had no gene match. The CDR3 sequence is 16 residues long. Germline V lookup: CDR1 MNHEY, CDR2 SMNVEV (reference sequence). CDR3: CASSLSTSGYYNEQFF. The CDR3 DNA reads as TGTGCCAGCAGTTTATCGACTAGCGGATACTACAATGAGCAGTTCTTC.